This T cell receptor (beta chain) stems from a study of shared clonotypes between healthy human individuals. Whole-study context: A couple of women and three men aged 18 to 49 made up the donors. Study-level results: Donors were few, which limited the genetic and exposure-history diversity represented. The sampled material consisted only of blood, and tissue repertoires are likely to differ.

Every subset's genomic DNA went evenly onto several immunoSEQ plates. Profiled with immunoSEQ multiplex PCR; TCRdb holds only in-frame clones, not every one. In the table there are about 2.4 million clones, more than 90% of which are singletons. On this clone itself: Antigen: not known.

The V gene's germline CDR1 is MGHRA and CDR2 YSYEKL. Trimming left V 2 bases short and J 2 bases short, with 12 bases between. The CDR3 spans 15 residues. The rearrangement links TRBV4-1 to TRBJ1-1, with D hard to call. The specimen sequenced was naive CD4+ T cells sorted from blood. Documented subset: CD45RA+ positively selected. The sequence was collected from a man younger than 35 in good health. This CDR3 reads CASSQLEHFNTEAFF. Here the CDR3 DNA reads TGCGCCAGCAGCCAATTGGAACACTTCAACACTGAAGCTTTCTTT.